A selection of T cell receptor beta chains follows, all from one sample in a study of blood T cell repertoires in COVID-19. Data came from immunoSEQ multiplex PCR; TCRdb stores just in-frame clones and leaves some out. The sample lists fewer than 250,000 clones, around 88% occurring once. Sequencing was carried out using peripheral blood. The receptors were gathered from a man between 45 and 60 years old with active or convalescent COVID-19. CDR3s include the opening cysteine and the closing phenylalanine or tryptophan. D genes are given only for firm matches. Part of the rows lack a size; the others show once, few, many or a class for expanded clones.

>.|.|TRBJ1-2|TRBV10-3|13
CAISELRDYGYTF
TGTGCCATCAGTGAGTTGAGGGACTATGGCTACACCTTC
>.|.|TRBJ1-1|TRBV21-1|16
CASSKGPRGHTTEAFF
TGTGCCAGCAGCAAAGGCCCCAGGGGACACACCACTGAAGCTTTCTTT
>.|.|TRBJ1-4|TRBV5-1|15
CASSANRATNEKLFF
TGCGCCAGCAGCGCTAACAGGGCGACTAATGAAAAACTGTTTTTT
>.|.|TRBJ1-6|TRBV2|17
CASSATPHWTNNSPLHF
TGTGCCAGCAGTGCAACACCCCATTGGACAAATAATTCACCCCTCCACTTT
>.|many|TRBJ2-3|TRBV30|13
CAFDRSGTDTQYF
TGTGCCTTCGACAGGTCGGGCACAGATACGCAGTATTTT
>TRBD1|.|TRBJ2-3|TRBV6-4|13
CASSGTGTDTQYF
TGTGCCAGCAGTGGGACAGGGACAGATACGCAGTATTTT
>.|once|TRBJ1-5|TRBV4-3|14
CASSQDLGGKPQHF
TGCGCCAGCAGCCAAGATTTGGGAGGGAAGCCCCAGCATTTT
>.|.|TRBJ1-3|TRBV6-5|15
CASSTSGTLGNTIYF
TGTGCCAGCAGTACGAGCGGGACTCTGGGAAACACCATATATTTT
>TRBD2|.|TRBJ2-7|TRBV4-1|15
CASSQETSGSYEQYF
TGCGCCAGCAGCCAAGAAACTAGCGGGAGCTACGAGCAGTACTTC
>.|.|TRBJ2-6|TRBV9|17
CASSPSDSSSGANVLTF
TGTGCCAGCAGCCCCTCGGACAGCAGCTCTGGGGCCAACGTCCTGACTTTC
>.|.|TRBJ2-1|TRBV19|13
CASSIGGGPEQFF
TGTGCCAGTAGTATTGGGGGAGGTCCTGAGCAGTTCTTC
>.|few|TRBJ2-7|TRBV21-1|14
CASSDRGVSCEQYF
TGTGCCAGCAGCGACAGGGGAGTGTCCTGCGAGCAGTACTTC
>TRBD1|.|TRBJ2-7|TRBV2|15
CASKTDRAGSYEQYF
TGTGCCAGCAAAACCGACAGGGCAGGGTCCTACGAGCAGTACTTC
>TRBD1|.|TRBJ1-4|TRBV30|15
CAWSVTGGFGEKLFF
TGTGCCTGGAGTGTGACAGGGGGCTTTGGTGAAAAACTGTTTTTT
>.|.|TRBJ2-5|TRBV27|15
CASSLSGGLQETQYF
TGTGCCAGCAGTTTATCCGGGGGGCTCCAAGAGACCCAGTACTTC
>TRBD1|once|TRBJ1-4|TRBV10-3|15
CAISESATGSEKLFF
TGTGCCATCAGTGAGTCCGCGACAGGGTCTGAAAAACTGTTTTTT
>.|few|TRBJ1-1|TRBV7-8|13
CASSLPGALGAFF
TGTGCCAGCAGCTTACCAGGCGCACTCGGAGCTTTCTTT
>TRBD2|.|TRBJ2-1|TRBV6-5|15
CASSLAGGLGDEQFF
TGTGCCAGCAGTCTAGCGGGGGGCCTAGGGGATGAACAGTTCTTC
>TRBD1|.|TRBJ1-2|TRBV5-1|16
CASSLALGTDNYGYTF
TGCGCCAGCAGCTTGGCCCTTGGGACAGATAACTATGGCTACACCTTC
>.|.|TRBJ1-3|TRBV4-1|16
CASSQVFANSGNTIYF
TGCGCCAGCAGCCAAGTCTTTGCGAACTCTGGAAACACCATATATTTT
>.|once|TRBJ2-2|TRBV2|14
CASKRGLNTGELFF
TGTGCCAGCAAGAGGGGGTTGAACACCGGGGAGCTGTTTTTT
>.|once|TRBJ2-1|TRBV10-2|13
CASSGEGDNEQFF
TGCGCCAGCAGTGGTGAGGGGGACAATGAGCAGTTCTTC
>TRBD2|.|TRBJ2-2|TRBV19|15
CASSVDGRPTGELFF
TGTGCCAGTAGCGTCGACGGGAGGCCGACCGGGGAGCTGTTTTTT
>.|.|TRBJ1-1|TRBV27|11
CASSSNTEAFF
TGTGCCAGCAGTTCTAACACTGAAGCTTTCTTT
>TRBD1|once|TRBJ1-5|TRBV6-6|14
CASRGQGLGQPQHF
TGTGCCAGCAGGGGACAGGGATTGGGTCAGCCCCAGCATTTT
>TRBD1|.|TRBJ1-1|TRBV27|15
CASSLWTGMNTEAFF
TGTGCCAGCAGTCTTTGGACAGGGATGAACACTGAAGCTTTCTTT
>TRBD2|.|TRBJ2-7|TRBV5-1|21
CASSLSPTSFGTSGSTYEQYF
TGCGCCAGCAGCTTGTCGCCCACGTCTTTTGGGACTAGCGGGTCCACCTACGAGCAGTACTTC
>TRBD2|.|TRBJ2-5|TRBV30|13
CAWSSGTIETQYF
TGTGCCTGGAGTTCCGGGACTATAGAGACCCAGTACTTC
>TRBD1|.|TRBJ1-2|TRBV14|17
CASSQDPTGGVRGGYTF
TGTGCCAGCAGCCAAGACCCGACAGGGGGTGTTCGTGGTGGCTACACCTTC
>.|.|TRBJ2-5|TRBV12-3/TRBV12-4|13
CASGLLDLETQYF
TGTGCCAGCGGCTTACTAGATCTAGAGACCCAGTACTTC
>TRBD2|.|TRBJ2-5|TRBV2|16
CASSGLAGQFQETQYF
TGTGCCAGCAGTGGGCTAGCGGGGCAATTTCAAGAGACCCAGTACTTC
>.|.|TRBJ1-6|TRBV21-1|18
CASSKGGQGASYNSPLHF
TGTGCCAGCAGCAAAGGGGGACAGGGGGCTTCCTATAATTCACCCCTCCACTTT
>.|.|TRBJ1-4|TRBV6-1|17
CASGEGGRGRSGEKLFF
TGTGCCAGCGGGGAAGGGGGAAGGGGAAGATCTGGTGAAAAACTGTTTTTT
>.|few|TRBJ2-1|TRBV10-3|14
CAISEPDRGNEQFF
TGTGCCATCAGTGAGCCCGATAGGGGGAATGAGCAGTTCTTC
>TRBD2|.|TRBJ2-7|TRBV13|13
CASSGGGSYEQYF
TGTGCCAGCAGCGGGGGGGGCTCCTACGAGCAGTACTTC
>TRBD1|.|TRBJ1-2|TRBV5-1|16
CASSPNPTGVTYGYTF
TGCGCCAGCAGCCCGAACCCAACAGGGGTTACCTATGGCTACACCTTC
>.|.|TRBJ2-2|TRBV4-1|15
CASSEDRLNTGELFF
TGCGCCAGCAGCGAAGACAGGTTGAACACCGGGGAGCTGTTTTTT
>.|.|TRBJ2-7|TRBV19|13
CASSIFQGYEQYF
TGTGCCAGTAGTATTTTCCAGGGCTACGAGCAGTACTTC
>.|.|TRBJ2-3|TRBV27|11
CASFFTDTQYF
TGTGCCAGCTTCTTCACAGATACGCAGTATTTT
>TRBD1|.|TRBJ2-5|TRBV7-3|15
CASSLAGGSQETQYF
TGTGCCAGCAGCTTGGCAGGGGGAAGCCAAGAGACCCAGTACTTC
>TRBD1|.|TRBJ1-2|TRBV5-4|15
CASSPPTGGKEGYTF
TGTGCCAGCAGCCCCCCGACAGGGGGCAAGGAGGGCTACACCTTC
>TRBD1|.|TRBJ1-4|TRBV7-3|16
CASSPLEQGAREKLFF
TGTGCCAGCAGCCCCCTCGAACAGGGGGCGAGGGAAAAACTGTTTTTT
>.|few|TRBJ2-7|TRBV5-6|12
CASSPFGGEQYF
TGTGCCAGCAGCCCCTTTGGAGGGGAGCAGTACTTC
>TRBD1|few|TRBJ1-3|TRBV28|14
CASSEQGAGNTIYF
TGTGCCAGCAGTGAACAGGGGGCCGGAAACACCATATATTTT
>.|.|TRBJ2-3|TRBV7-2|13
CASSIRQAGTQYF
TGTGCCAGCAGCATTAGACAGGCCGGTACGCAGTATTTT
>TRBD1|few|TRBJ1-2|TRBV19|13
CAISGQGAGGYTF
TGTGCCATATCGGGACAGGGGGCCGGAGGCTACACCTTC
>.|.|TRBJ2-3|TRBV10-1|13
CASSVRWSDTQYF
TGCGCCAGCAGTGTGAGGTGGTCAGATACGCAGTATTTT
>.|.|TRBJ1-6|TRBV6-5|14
CASSHTYADSPLHF
TGTGCCAGCAGCCACACATACGCGGATTCACCCCTCCACTTT
>.|few|TRBJ1-2|TRBV30|13
CAWSGELGYGYTF
TGTGCCTGGTCGGGAGAGCTTGGCTATGGCTACACCTTC
>.|.|TRBJ2-3|TRBV3-1/TRBV3-2|13
CASSQVAVGTQYF
TGTGCCAGCAGCCAGGTAGCGGTGGGTACGCAGTATTTT
>TRBD1|.|TRBJ2-7|TRBV30|15
CAWSPTRDRARRQYF
TGTGCCTGGAGTCCTACCCGGGACAGGGCCAGAAGGCAGTACTTC